What follows describes a single TCR beta chain. Use of 60 Vbeta and 13 Jbeta primers characterized the PCR. Profiling relied on immunoSEQ multiplex PCR, and the TCRdb table lists in-frame clones only, not all of them. The sample yields about 130,000 clones, around four fifths seen once. This specimen comes from a study of cytomegalovirus exposure and HLA in healthy donors. The V end was cut by 5 bases, the J end by 1 base, with 12 bases between. CDR1 and CDR2 from the germline V gene are LNHDA and SQIVND (reference sequence). The CDR3 totals 15 residues. The TCR sequence derives from a woman aged 40 to 50 in good health and CMV-seropositive. The chain couples TRBV19 to TRBJ2-1; no clear D. The sequencing sample was made of PBMCs. Here the CDR3 reads CASSPTRISYNEQFF. The CDR3 DNA follows: TGTGCCAGTAGTCCGACCAGGATTTCCTACAATGAGCAGTTCTTC.